This T cell receptor beta chain derives from a study of radiation and T cells in renal cell carcinoma. The ends were cut back, 6 bases at V and 10 bases at J, with 25 bases in the middle. The CDR3 covers 16 residues. Germline V gene lookup returns CDR1 MNHNY and CDR2 SVGAGI (reference sequence). Sequencing was performed with immunoSEQ multiplex PCR; in TCRdb, only in-frame clones are kept and a portion is missing. Among 100,000 to 150,000 clones, 81% were seen once, and the ten largest hold 4.5% to 7%. The time point: blood 2 weeks post-SBRT. Treatment meaning: 15 Gy SBRT to primary tumor, nephrectomy 4 weeks later.

The genes are TRBV6-6 and TRBJ2-1, with D tentatively TRBD2 (7 bases). This material consisted of blood, taken from a patient whose treatment included radiotherapy and nephrectomy. This receptor was identified in a man aged 50 to 60 with renal cell carcinoma. CDR3 DNA: TGTGCCAGCAGCCACATCAGCGGGACACGCCCCGAAGAGCAGTTCTTC. Protein product: CASSHISGTRPEEQFF.